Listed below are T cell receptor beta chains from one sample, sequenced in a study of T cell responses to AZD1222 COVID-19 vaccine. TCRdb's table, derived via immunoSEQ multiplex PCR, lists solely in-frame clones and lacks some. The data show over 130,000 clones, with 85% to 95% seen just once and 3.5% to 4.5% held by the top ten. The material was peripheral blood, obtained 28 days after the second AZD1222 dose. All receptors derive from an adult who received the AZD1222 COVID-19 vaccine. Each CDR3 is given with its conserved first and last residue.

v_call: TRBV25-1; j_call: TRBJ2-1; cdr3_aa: CASSERGSISYNEQFF
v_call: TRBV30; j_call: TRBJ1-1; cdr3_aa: CAWRTGNTEAFF
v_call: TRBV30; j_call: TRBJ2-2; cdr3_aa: CACQTSGRMSGELFF
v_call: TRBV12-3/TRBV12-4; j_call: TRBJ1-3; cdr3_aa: CASIANSGNTIYF
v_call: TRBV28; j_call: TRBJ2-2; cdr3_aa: CATDPLASNTGELFF
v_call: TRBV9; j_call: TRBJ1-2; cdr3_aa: CASSAPGTGVGYTF
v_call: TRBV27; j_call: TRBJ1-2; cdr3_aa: CASSPAIGHNYGYTF
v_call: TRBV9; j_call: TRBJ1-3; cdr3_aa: CASSVRAAGRRNTIYF
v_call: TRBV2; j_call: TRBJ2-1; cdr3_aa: CASSEEGAEYNEQFF
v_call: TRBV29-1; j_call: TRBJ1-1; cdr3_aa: CSGYIMPHTEAFF
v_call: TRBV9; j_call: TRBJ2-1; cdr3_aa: CASSAGLAGGNEQFF
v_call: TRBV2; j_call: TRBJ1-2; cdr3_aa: CASRRTASSNYGYTF
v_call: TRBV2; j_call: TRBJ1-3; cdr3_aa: CASSRLTGRGNTIYF
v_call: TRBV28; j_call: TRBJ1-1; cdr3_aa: CASSSWTGRRVTEAFF
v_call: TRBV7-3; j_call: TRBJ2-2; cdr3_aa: CASSLQVPGELFF
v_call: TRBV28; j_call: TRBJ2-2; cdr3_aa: CASRPRPTGELFF
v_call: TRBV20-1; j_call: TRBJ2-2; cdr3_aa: CSASGKGVGNTGELFF
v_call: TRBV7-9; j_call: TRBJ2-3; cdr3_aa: CASSFTDTQYF
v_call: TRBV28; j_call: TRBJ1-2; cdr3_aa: CASSLSPNGAWGYTF
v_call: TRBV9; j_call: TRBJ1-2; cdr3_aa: CASSVEDRGYGYTF
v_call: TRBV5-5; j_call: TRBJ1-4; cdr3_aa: CASAAWKYRSVNEKLFF
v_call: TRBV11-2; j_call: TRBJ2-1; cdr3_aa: CASSSPGTGVYNEQFF
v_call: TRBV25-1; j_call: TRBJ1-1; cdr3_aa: CASSVTEEGTEAFF
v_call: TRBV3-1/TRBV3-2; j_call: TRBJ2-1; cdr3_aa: CASSQVVTSGRNEQFF
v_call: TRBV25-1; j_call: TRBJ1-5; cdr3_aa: CASSEWFYEDRGTQPQHF
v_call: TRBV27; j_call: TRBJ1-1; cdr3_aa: CASSLSTGPTEAFF
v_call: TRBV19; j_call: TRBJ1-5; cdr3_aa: CASSIEGQSNQPQHF
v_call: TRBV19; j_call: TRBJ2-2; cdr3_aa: CASRGGRFTGELFF
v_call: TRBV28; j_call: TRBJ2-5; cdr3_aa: CASSFLPRTGKETQYF
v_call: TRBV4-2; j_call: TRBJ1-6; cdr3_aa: CASSPSDRERSPLHF
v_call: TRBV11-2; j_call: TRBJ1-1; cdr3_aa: CASSLVGQGAVNTEAFF
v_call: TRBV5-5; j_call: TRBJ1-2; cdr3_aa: CASSLAGVSGYTF
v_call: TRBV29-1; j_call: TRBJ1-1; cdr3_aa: CSVGSGTGDQTEAFF
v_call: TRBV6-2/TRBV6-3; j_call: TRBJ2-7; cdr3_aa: CASSQGFGREQYF
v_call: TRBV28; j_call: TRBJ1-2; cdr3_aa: CASSLGGGGYGYTF
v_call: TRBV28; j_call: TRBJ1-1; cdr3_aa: CASSFPPQARPLF
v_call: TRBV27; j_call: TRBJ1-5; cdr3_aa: CASSLGRTGINQPQHF
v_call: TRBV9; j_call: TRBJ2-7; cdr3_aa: CASSRGLAGGMGEQYF
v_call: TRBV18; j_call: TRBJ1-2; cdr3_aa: CASSLQGMLDGYTF
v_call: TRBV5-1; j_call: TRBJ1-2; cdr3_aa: CASSPGGGGARDGYTF
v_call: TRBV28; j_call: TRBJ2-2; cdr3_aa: CASSFSGATGELFF
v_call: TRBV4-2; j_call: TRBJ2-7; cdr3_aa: CASSTTSGVSYEQYF
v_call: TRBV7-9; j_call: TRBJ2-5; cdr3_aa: CASSGGLALVGSQYF
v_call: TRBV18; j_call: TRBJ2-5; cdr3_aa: CASSPAMGVETQYF
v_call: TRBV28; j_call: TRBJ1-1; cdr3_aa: CASSPEEWNTEAFF
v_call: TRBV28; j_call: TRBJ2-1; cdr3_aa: CASSYTSGRAEEQFF
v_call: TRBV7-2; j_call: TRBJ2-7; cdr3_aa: CASSLDSSYEQYF
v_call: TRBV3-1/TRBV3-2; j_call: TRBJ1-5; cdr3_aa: CASSGSAGASNQPQHF